This T cell receptor beta chain was obtained from a study of blood T cell repertoires in COVID-19. The wider study: Samples came from the United States, Italy and Spain, spanning acute and convalescent COVID-19. PBMCs, B-cell-depleted T cells, or T cells were the source of the cDNA or gDNA that made up the material.

In the authors' workflow: Researchers report that nucleated cell counts were estimated from reference gene primer amplification. Using immunoSEQ multiplex PCR, the repertoire was profiled, and TCRdb retains in-frame clones only, with some absent. The D gene and trimming were derived from the DNA, and the V and J assignments and clone size from that table. The table lists 200,000 to 300,000 clones, less than 90% of them singletons. The CDR3 runs to 18 residues. The ends lost 6 bases at V and 1 base at J; junction bases unmatched: 14. Germline V gives CDR1 SGHVS, CDR2 FQNEAQ. The material sequenced was peripheral blood. The receptor was isolated from a man aged 60-69 years with acute or convalescent COVID-19. This chain joins TRBV7-8 and TRBJ2-2, with 7 bases fitting TRBD2. The CDR3 DNA is TGTGCCAGCAGGACGCAAAAAGGGTCTAGCGGGAACACCGGGGAGCTGTTTTTT. This codes for CASRTQKGSSGNTGELFF.